A single sample gave rise to the 6 T cell receptor beta chains below, sequenced in a study of regulatory T cells in long-lasting Graves disease (dated by TCRdb to the early 2020s). Receptor amplification or capture employed multiplex PCR. Sequencing relied on an Illumina HiSeq 4000. TCR beta libraries were built with iRepertoire HTBI primers and Arm-PCR amplification of CDR3 regions. TCRdb trimmed the raw reads at Q25, called clones with MiXCR and kept productive beta chains. Entries that share a CDR3 protein sequence are merged under the most common genes and DNA. The sample records over 350,000 distinct CDR3 sequences, 15% of which are singletons. The ten largest clonotypes hold 7.8% of the sample. The time point label for this specimen denotes: newly diagnosed GD, antithyroid drugs for less than 3 months. For both TCR sequencing and RNA sequencing, RNA was extracted from PBMCs in TRIzol. These data also featured in a second study, about T cells in Graves' hyperthyroidism and ophthalmopathy.

Sequencing was performed on peripheral blood mononuclear cells (PBMCs), taken at new diagnosis, from a patient treated with antithyroid drugs. The receptors were sampled from a woman aged 40 to 50 with Graves disease. Donor details come from another sample of the same person, matched by shared clones.

This clonotype was found many times. The V and J genes are TRBV3-1 and TRBJ2-3; a possible D gene is TRBD2 (6 bases). V was trimmed by 4 bases and J by 4 bases, leaving 9 bases between them. The CDR3 totals 13 residues. The germline V gene encodes CDR1 LGHDT and CDR2 YNNKEL (reference sequence). The CDR3 is CASSRSGADTQYF. For the CDR3, the DNA is TGTGCCAGCAGCCGATCGGGAGCAGATACGCAGTATTTT.

The table lists this clonotype with many counts. This chain joins TRBV11-3 and TRBJ2-5; D gene unclear. Between the trimmed V and J ends, which lost 1 base and 5 bases, there was a span of 8 bases. In germline, CDR1 is SGHNT, CDR2 YENEEA. This CDR3 has 13 amino acids. In DNA form, the CDR3 reads TGTGCCAGCAGCTTAGGGGTGCAGGAGACCCAGTACTTC. Amino acid sequence: CASSLGVQETQYF. The full variable domain, in which reference TRBV11-3 and TRBJ2-5 provide the parts outside the CDR3, is EAGVVQSPRYKIIEKKQPVAFWCNPISGHNTLYWYLQNLGQGPELLIRYENEEAVDDSQLPKDRFSAERLKGVDSTLKIQPAELGDSAVYLCASSLGVQETQYFGPGTRLLVL.

The rearrangement links TRBV5-6 to TRBJ1-1, with TRBD1 as a possible D gene (5 bases). The CDR3 consists of 13 residues. V was cut by 3 bases and J by 8 bases, with 14 bases left in between. CDR1 is SGHDT, CDR2 YYEEEE, per germline. CDR3 protein: CASSYGGTVEAFF. In nucleotides, the CDR3 is TGTGCCAGCAGCTATGGCGGGACGGTGGAAGCTTTCTTT.

The sample holds a few counts of this clonotype. A much larger clonotype is one base distant, so this may be a read error. J is TRBJ1-3 and V is TRBV2; the match to TRBD1 covers 10 bases. Looked up from germline, CDR1 is SNHLY and CDR2 is FYNNEI. J was trimmed by 0 bases and V by 6 bases; bases with no gene match: 8. The CDR3 is 17 amino acids. The CDR3, as DNA: TGTGCCAGCAGCCCCGGGACAGGGGCCCCCTCTGGAAACACCATATATTTT. Translated, it gives CASSPGTGAPSGNTIYF.

This clonotype appeared many times. The V and J genes are TRBV12-3 or TRBV12-4 and TRBJ2-3; a weak D match, TRBD2 (6 bases). Trimming removed 7 bases at V and 0 bases at J, with 20 bases between. This CDR3 contains 17 residues. The CDR3 here is CASTPRYGEESTDTQYF. The CDR3 DNA is TGTGCCAGCACCCCGCGGTACGGGGAGGAAAGCACAGATACGCAGTATTTT.

In this sample, this clonotype turned up many times. This chain links TRBV2 with TRBJ2-7, with 8 bases that match TRBD2. Germline lookup yields CDR1 SNHLY and CDR2 FYNNEI. There are 17 residues in the CDR3. J was trimmed by 5 bases and V by 0 bases; bases with no gene match: 12. As DNA, the CDR3 is TGTGCCAGCAGTGAAGCGGGGTCGGGAGGGCCATTAGACGAGCAGTACTTC. Protein: CASSEAGSGGPLDEQYF.